Shown below are 15 T cell receptor beta chains from a single sample sequenced in a study of patients and donors after allogeneic stem cell transplantation. TCRdb reprocessed the RT-PCR reads via MiXCR and lists one record per CDR3 protein. The table records about 70,000 distinct CDR3 sequences, more than 20% of them present only once. The source material was blood, either unsorted or a sorted T cell fraction (not recorded which). These receptors were collected from a human donor who was either an allogeneic HSCT recipient or a stem cell or donor lymphocyte infusion donor (not recorded which). It is not recorded whose cells these are; they may come from a transplant donor.

The count of this clonotype is one. The CDR3 sequence is CASSLDLGLAGPSTDTQYF. As DNA, the CDR3 is TGTGCCAGCAGCTTAGATCTGGGACTAGCGGGTCCTAGCACAGATACGCAGTATTTT. The chain uses TRBV7-2 and TRBJ2-3, with TRBD2 matching 12 bases. Germline CDR1 reads SGHTA; CDR2 reads FQGNSA. The CDR3 has 19 residues. Trimming cost V 1 base and J 0 bases; bases outside gene matches: 8.

The table lists this clonotype with a few counts. The V gene is TRBV5-1, the J gene TRBJ1-1; 7 nucleotides align to TRBD1. Trimming at V came to 0 bases and at J to 3 bases, leaving 5 bases not matched to a gene. The germline CDR1 and CDR2 sequences are SGHRS and YFSETQ. The CDR3 has 15 residues. In nucleotides, the CDR3 is TGCGCCAGCAGCTTGGACGACAGGGCTTACACTGAAGCTTTCTTT. Protein sequence: CASSLDDRAYTEAFF.

This clonotype has a count of ten or more. The V call is TRBV3-1, the J call TRBJ1-1; D gene unclear. Trimming took off 2 bases at V and 3 bases at J, with 10 bases between the two ends. CDR3 size: 14 residues. CDR1 and CDR2 (germline): LGHDT, YNNKEL (reference sequence). In DNA form, the CDR3 reads TGTGCCAGCAGCCAACTTGGTGGTGACACTGAAGCTTTCTTT. It encodes CASSQLGGDTEAFF.

In this sample, this clonotype turned up a few times. This chain connects TRBV5-8 to TRBJ1-1; unclear D gene. Trimming pared 7 bases from V and 1 base from J, leaving 5 bases between. Germline V gives CDR1 SGHTS, CDR2 YDEGEE. CDR3 size: 11 residues. The CDR3 spells CASLENTEAFF. In DNA form, the CDR3 reads TGTGCCAGCTTGGAGAACACTGAAGCTTTCTTT.

There are many counts of this clonotype. V gene TRBV12-3 or TRBV12-4 combines with J gene TRBJ2-6, with no clear D. Trimming stripped 6 bases from V and 0 bases from J, with 3 bases between. The CDR3 extends over 13 amino acids. The CDR3 sequence is CASSPSGANVLTF. Written as DNA, the CDR3 is TGTGCCAGCAGCCCCTCTGGGGCCAACGTCCTGACTTTC.

The V gene is TRBV12-3 or TRBV12-4, the J gene TRBJ2-1; D possibly corresponds to TRBD2 (5 bases). Trimming took off 5 bases at V and 0 bases at J, with 17 bases between the two ends. This CDR3 comprises 17 residues. CDR3 amino acids: CASSQPRLTSSYNEQFF. CDR3 coding DNA: TGTGCCAGCAGTCAACCTCGACTAACCAGCTCCTACAATGAGCAGTTCTTC.

This clonotype has a handful of counts. The rearrangement joins TRBV5-1 to TRBJ1-2; 7 bases agree with TRBD1. Germline V gives CDR1 SGHRS, CDR2 YFSETQ. CDR3 length: 13 residues. V was pared by 3 bases and J by 7 bases, with 6 bases of the junction left unmatched. CDR3: CASSSTGMVGYTF. CDR3 DNA sequence: TGCGCCAGCAGCTCGACAGGGATGGTTGGCTACACCTTC. The full variable domain, completed using reference TRBV5-1 and TRBJ1-2, is KAGVTQTPRYLIKTRGQQVTLSCSPISGHRSVSWYQQTPGQGLQFLFEYFSETQRNKGNFPGRFSGRQFSNSRSEMNVSTLELGDSALYLCASSSTGMVGYTFGSGTRLTVV.

The J gene is TRBJ2-1, the V gene TRBV20-1; 10 bases agree with TRBD2. The trim removed 0 bases at V and 8 bases at J, leaving 7 bases unmatched. CDR1 DFQATT and CDR2 SNEGSKA come from the germline V gene (reference sequence). CDR3 length: 15 amino acids. The chain's CDR3 is CSARDWASGSHEQFF. The CDR3 DNA follows: TGCAGTGCTAGAGATTGGGCTAGCGGGAGTCATGAGCAGTTCTTC.

This clonotype was seen a few times. V gene TRBV7-9 combines with J gene TRBJ1-4; D possibly corresponds to TRBD1 (5 bases). Germline V gene lookup returns CDR1 SEHNR and CDR2 FQNEAQ (reference sequence). This CDR3 spans 14 amino acids. V dropped 10 bases and J dropped 4 bases, with 16 bases sitting between them. The DNA for the CDR3 is TGTGCCACCGGGGACCGGACCTTTAATGAAAAACTGTTTTTT. The encoded protein is CATGDRTFNEKLFF.

The gene calls are TRBV19 and TRBJ2-2; unclear D gene. In germline, CDR1 is LNHDA, CDR2 SQIVND (reference sequence). This CDR3 has 13 residues. Trimming took off 2 bases at V and 3 bases at J, with 4 bases between the two ends. In DNA form, the CDR3 reads TGTGCCAGTAGTATAATGGACACCGGGGAGCTGTTTTTT. It translates to CASSIMDTGELFF. The variable domain in full, completed from reference TRBV19 and TRBJ2-2, reads DGGITQSPKYLFRKEGQNVTLSCEQNLNHDAMYWYRQDPGQGLRLIYYSQIVNDFQKGDIAEGYSVSREKKESFPLTVTSAQKNPTAFYLCASSIMDTGELFFGEGSRLTVL.

The gene calls are TRBV29-1 and TRBJ2-1; 9 nucleotides agree with TRBD2. The CDR3 covers 15 residues. V shed 1 base, J shed 10 bases, and the junction held 11 bases outside the gene matches. The V gene's germline CDR1 is SQVTM and CDR2 ANQGSEA. The CDR3 DNA is TGCAGCGTTGAAGGAGCTAAGCGGGAGGAAGGGGAGCAGTTCTTC. Its translation is CSVEGAKREEGEQFF.

V and J are TRBV20-1 and TRBJ1-5, with TRBD1 matching over 7 bases. The CDR3 spans 17 residues. Germline V lookup: CDR1 DFQATT, CDR2 SNEGSKA (reference sequence). V trimming: 6 bases; J trimming: 0 bases; junction bases outside the gene matches: 14. The CDR3 sequence: CSASRDRKFYSNQPQHF. Here the CDR3 DNA reads TGCAGTGCGAGCCGGGACAGAAAGTTTTATAGCAATCAGCCCCAGCATTTT.

In this sample, this clonotype turned up a few times. The V gene is TRBV14, the J gene TRBJ1-1, with unresolved D. The CDR3 contains 13 residues. Germline lookup yields CDR1 SGHDN and CDR2 FVKESK. Trimming took 6 bases from V and 1 from J, leaving 9 bases between them. CDR3 loop: CASSIFPNTEAFF. The CDR3 nucleotides read TGTGCCAGCAGTATTTTTCCGAACACTGAAGCTTTCTTT.

This chain connects TRBV12-3 or TRBV12-4 to TRBJ2-7; perhaps TRBD1 as D (6 bases). CDR3 length: 16 amino acids. The V gene lost 3 bases and the J gene lost 0 bases, with 15 bases spanning the gap. The CDR3 protein is CASSLVTGSLSYEQYF. CDR3 nucleotides: TGTGCCAGCAGTTTGGTAACAGGGTCACTCTCCTACGAGCAGTACTTC.

This clonotype has more than one count but fewer than ten. The rearrangement joins TRBV30 to TRBJ2-7; TRBD2 is a possible D gene (6 bases). The germline V gene encodes CDR1 GTSNPN and CDR2 SVGIG (reference sequence). Trimming cost V 1 base and J 3 bases, with 16 bases left between them. This CDR3 contains 15 residues. In DNA form, the CDR3 reads TGTGCCTGGAGTGAAGGGAGGTCGGCACACTACGAGCAGTACTTC. This sequence encodes CAWSEGRSAHYEQYF.